The following is a T cell receptor (beta chain) sequence with its context. Its cognate antigen has yet to be identified. The record has no base qualities; no much larger clone is one base away. To prepare the library, the immunoSEQ multiplex PCR assay was applied. TCRdb's version of the immuneACCESS table is confined to in-frame rearrangements and falls short of the full clone set. An unresolved V gene accounts for under half of the shortfall where checked; the remainder is of unknown origin. The sample table holds some 120,000 clones, of which just under 95% were seen once. The ten largest clones capture roughly 4% of the sample. This sample was included in a study of control samples from healthy donors and cancer patients (dated by TCRdb to the early 2020s). The sequencing input was blood. This clonotype was obtained from a man aged 25-45 years in good health.

The DNA sequence reads TGTGCCAGCAGCTTGGCCGTGCGGGGGGGCCGAGATACGCAGTATTTT. Translated, it gives CASSLAVRGGRDTQYF. The chain uses TRBV5-4 and TRBJ2-3; 9 middle bases align to TRBD2. V is trimmed back by 0 bases and J by 5 bases, and the junction contains 7 bases that no gene match accounts for. From a lookup of the germline V gene (reference sequence), CDR1 and CDR2 are SGHNT and YYREEE. The cysteine opens and the phenylalanine closes a CDR3 of 16 amino acids. CDR3 DNA is the only sequence kept; it has 48 bases, read in frame from the first base. Full variable domain (CDR3 extended with the reference TRBV5-4 and TRBJ2-3 proteins): ETGVTQSPTHLIKTRGQQVTLRCSSQSGHNTVSWYQQALGQGPQFIFQYYREEENGRGNFPPRFSGLQFPNYSSELNVNALELDDSALYLCASSLAVRGGRDTQYFGPGTRLTVL.